This TCR beta chain was identified during a study of technical replicates of blood from several donors. V gave up 4 bases and J gave up 0 bases; unmatched junction bases: 10. The CDR3 totals 17 residues. Per germline, CDR1 SGDLS and CDR2 YYNGEE. Profiled with immunoSEQ multiplex PCR; TCRdb holds only in-frame clones, not every one. Of 75,000 to 95,000 clones detected, around 91% appear once; the ten largest clones hold approximately 0.39%. The chain joins TRBV9 to TRBJ2-1; 7 bases agree with TRBD2. Specimen: T cells isolated from PBMCs. The sequence was obtained from a human donor in good health. The CDR3 protein is CASSTKLAESSYNEQFF. CDR3 nucleotide sequence: TGTGCCAGCAGCACGAAGCTAGCGGAAAGCTCCTACAATGAGCAGTTCTTC.